These T cell receptor beta chains were read from a single sample in a study of shared clonotypes between healthy human individuals. Some clones are missing from TCRdb's copy, which holds only in-frame ones; the method was immunoSEQ multiplex PCR. The data hold 400,000 to 600,000 clones, with 70% to 80% observed a single time. Input material: PBMCs. These receptor sequences come from a woman aged 40 to 49 in good health. Some clones in this sample may be carry-over from other donors' samples. The CDR3 runs from the conserved cysteine through the conserved F or W. Fields, in order: J gene, clone size, V gene, D gene, CDR3 protein, CDR3 DNA. D genes are given only for firm matches. The listing skips clone size in some rows; elsewhere it reads once, few, many or a size class.

j_call: TRBJ1-1; clone_size: once; v_call: TRBV28; d_call: -; cdr3_aa: CASTEPRNTEAFF; cdr3_nt: TGTGCCAGCACTGAGCCGCGGAACACTGAAGCTTTCTTT
j_call: TRBJ1-1; clone_size: -; v_call: TRBV15; d_call: -; cdr3_aa: CATSRDGLGWTEAFF; cdr3_nt: TGTGCCACCAGCAGAGATGGGCTGGGTTGGACTGAAGCTTTCTTT
j_call: TRBJ2-7; clone_size: -; v_call: TRBV5-1; d_call: -; cdr3_aa: CASSLAGGHPYEQYF; cdr3_nt: TGCGCCAGCAGCTTGGCCGGTGGACACCCTTACGAGCAGTACTTC
j_call: TRBJ2-1; clone_size: once; v_call: TRBV9; d_call: -; cdr3_aa: CASSAPRGPNEQFF; cdr3_nt: TGTGCCAGCAGCGCCCCGCGCGGCCCTAATGAGCAGTTCTTC
j_call: TRBJ1-2; clone_size: -; v_call: TRBV7-2; d_call: TRBD1; cdr3_aa: CASSLTGQGAGGYTF; cdr3_nt: TGTGCCAGCAGCTTAACGGGGCAGGGGGCGGGTGGCTACACCTTC
j_call: TRBJ2-5; clone_size: -; v_call: TRBV28; d_call: -; cdr3_aa: CASNQGRQETQYF; cdr3_nt: TGTGCCAGCAACCAGGGGCGCCAAGAGACCCAGTACTTC
j_call: TRBJ2-1; clone_size: -; v_call: TRBV11-2; d_call: TRBD2; cdr3_aa: CASGLARGAYNEQFF; cdr3_nt: TGTGCCAGCGGGCTGGCCCGGGGGGCCTACAATGAGCAGTTCTTC
j_call: TRBJ1-4; clone_size: once; v_call: TRBV5-1; d_call: -; cdr3_aa: CASSSGGATNEKLFF; cdr3_nt: TGCGCCAGCAGCTCCGGGGGGGCAACTAATGAAAAACTGTTTTTT
j_call: TRBJ2-3; clone_size: -; v_call: TRBV4-3; d_call: -; cdr3_aa: CASSQGGTSTDTQYF; cdr3_nt: TGCGCCAGCAGCCAAGGTGGGACTTCCACAGATACGCAGTATTTT
j_call: TRBJ2-7; clone_size: -; v_call: TRBV2; d_call: -; cdr3_aa: CASTTRRSSYEQYF; cdr3_nt: TGTGCCAGCACTACGAGGCGGAGTTCCTACGAGCAGTACTTC
j_call: TRBJ2-1; clone_size: -; v_call: TRBV6-1; d_call: -; cdr3_aa: CASIETDAYNEQFF; cdr3_nt: TGTGCCAGCATCGAGACAGACGCCTACAATGAGCAGTTCTTC
j_call: TRBJ2-7; clone_size: -; v_call: TRBV18; d_call: TRBD2; cdr3_aa: CASSPFTSGSKHEQYF; cdr3_nt: TGTGCCAGCTCACCTTTCACTAGCGGGAGTAAACACGAGCAGTACTTC
j_call: TRBJ2-2; clone_size: -; v_call: TRBV6-1; d_call: -; cdr3_aa: CASSELGPNTGELFF; cdr3_nt: TGTGCCAGCAGTGAACTGGGACCGAACACCGGGGAGCTGTTTTTT
j_call: TRBJ2-7; clone_size: -; v_call: TRBV7-9; d_call: -; cdr3_aa: CAITEDFSYEQYF; cdr3_nt: TGTGCCATAACGGAGGATTTCTCCTACGAGCAGTACTTC
j_call: TRBJ1-3; clone_size: -; v_call: TRBV28; d_call: -; cdr3_aa: CASSLRTGSGGNTIYF; cdr3_nt: TGTGCCAGCAGTTTGCGTACGGGGAGCGGGGGAAACACCATATATTTT
j_call: TRBJ2-1; clone_size: -; v_call: TRBV10-2; d_call: TRBD1; cdr3_aa: CASSDGRDRGSGEQFF; cdr3_nt: TGCGCCAGCAGTGACGGGCGGGACAGGGGGTCCGGTGAGCAGTTCTTC
j_call: TRBJ2-3; clone_size: -; v_call: TRBV7-3; d_call: -; cdr3_aa: CASSLGTPSTDTQYF; cdr3_nt: TGTGCCAGCAGCCTGGGGACACCTAGCACAGATACGCAGTATTTT
j_call: TRBJ2-7; clone_size: -; v_call: TRBV9; d_call: TRBD2; cdr3_aa: CASSVDQAGGREQYF; cdr3_nt: TGTGCCAGCAGCGTAGATCAAGCGGGAGGACGAGAGCAGTACTTC
j_call: TRBJ2-7; clone_size: -; v_call: TRBV4-3; d_call: TRBD1; cdr3_aa: CASSQRAGGYYEQYF; cdr3_nt: TGCGCCAGCAGTCAACGGGCAGGGGGATACTACGAGCAGTACTTC
j_call: TRBJ2-5; clone_size: -; v_call: TRBV12-5; d_call: -; cdr3_aa: CDTQKTQETQYF; cdr3_nt: TGTGATACGCAGAAGACCCAAGAGACCCAGTACTTC
j_call: TRBJ2-7; clone_size: -; v_call: TRBV30; d_call: -; cdr3_aa: CAWRKWDTLSYEQYF; cdr3_nt: TGTGCCTGGAGGAAGTGGGACACCCTTTCGTACGAGCAGTACTTC
j_call: TRBJ2-2; clone_size: -; v_call: TRBV5-6; d_call: -; cdr3_aa: CASSFDRINTGELFF; cdr3_nt: TGTGCCAGCAGCTTCGACAGAATCAACACCGGGGAGCTGTTTTTT
j_call: TRBJ1-1; clone_size: -; v_call: TRBV28; d_call: -; cdr3_aa: CASNTWGDIENTEAFF; cdr3_nt: TGTGCCAGCAACACGTGGGGGGACATAGAGAACACTGAAGCTTTCTTT
j_call: TRBJ2-7; clone_size: -; v_call: TRBV11-2; d_call: -; cdr3_aa: CASSLKGRAAYEQYF; cdr3_nt: TGTGCCAGCAGCTTAAAGGGCAGGGCGGCCTACGAGCAGTACTTC
j_call: TRBJ2-7; clone_size: -; v_call: TRBV7-2; d_call: -; cdr3_aa: CASSLAQGTTYEQYF; cdr3_nt: TGTGCCAGCAGCTTAGCGCAGGGGACGACCTACGAGCAGTACTTC
j_call: TRBJ2-7; clone_size: -; v_call: TRBV7-9; d_call: -; cdr3_aa: CASSTGGPYEQYF; cdr3_nt: TGTGCCTCCTCAACCGGGGGGCCCTACGAGCAGTACTTC
j_call: TRBJ1-2; clone_size: -; v_call: TRBV6-1; d_call: -; cdr3_aa: CASSEGVQRYGYTF; cdr3_nt: TGTGCCAGCAGTGAGGGAGTTCAACGGTATGGCTACACCTTC
j_call: TRBJ2-7; clone_size: -; v_call: TRBV28; d_call: TRBD1; cdr3_aa: CASSSTTGITGQGMPYEQYF; cdr3_nt: TGTGCCAGCAGTTCCACGACCGGGATCACGGGACAGGGGATGCCCTACGAGCAGTACTTC
j_call: TRBJ2-3; clone_size: -; v_call: TRBV7-6; d_call: TRBD2; cdr3_aa: CASSLVGGRATDTQYF; cdr3_nt: TGTGCCAGCAGCTTAGTAGGCGGGAGGGCCACAGATACGCAGTATTTT
j_call: TRBJ2-7; clone_size: -; v_call: TRBV5-1; d_call: -; cdr3_aa: CASSLALGGFYEQYF; cdr3_nt: TGCGCCAGCAGCTTGGCCCTTGGAGGATTTTACGAGCAGTACTTC
j_call: TRBJ2-5; clone_size: -; v_call: TRBV7-2; d_call: -; cdr3_aa: CASSAGTSLQETQYF; cdr3_nt: TGTGCCAGCAGCGCCGGGACAAGCCTTCAAGAGACCCAGTACTTC
j_call: TRBJ2-7; clone_size: -; v_call: TRBV5-1; d_call: -; cdr3_aa: CASSWTADYEQYF; cdr3_nt: TGCGCCAGCAGCTGGACAGCTGACTACGAGCAGTACTTC
j_call: TRBJ2-1; clone_size: -; v_call: TRBV14; d_call: TRBD2; cdr3_aa: CASSPLSAGGYNEQFF; cdr3_nt: TGTGCCAGCAGCCCCCTATCAGCGGGAGGGTACAATGAGCAGTTCTTC
j_call: TRBJ1-2; clone_size: -; v_call: TRBV11-3; d_call: TRBD1; cdr3_aa: CASSQPGQGGQYYGYTF; cdr3_nt: TGTGCCAGCAGCCAGCCGGGACAGGGGGGACAATACTATGGCTACACCTTC
j_call: TRBJ1-1; clone_size: -; v_call: TRBV30; d_call: TRBD1; cdr3_aa: CAWSSTGSEAFF; cdr3_nt: TGTGCCTGGAGTTCGACAGGGAGTGAAGCTTTCTTT
j_call: TRBJ2-5; clone_size: -; v_call: TRBV5-1; d_call: -; cdr3_aa: CASRLGSGETQYF; cdr3_nt: TGCGCCAGTCGACTAGGAAGCGGAGAGACCCAGTACTTC
j_call: TRBJ1-5; clone_size: -; v_call: TRBV10-3; d_call: -; cdr3_aa: CATHPGPGAGQPQHF; cdr3_nt: TGTGCCACCCACCCGGGGCCAGGGGCCGGGCAGCCCCAGCATTTT
j_call: TRBJ2-2; clone_size: -; v_call: TRBV19; d_call: -; cdr3_aa: CASNLGQSTTGELFF; cdr3_nt: TGTGCCAGTAATCTGGGTCAGTCGACCACCGGGGAGCTGTTTTTT
j_call: TRBJ2-7; clone_size: once; v_call: TRBV19; d_call: -; cdr3_aa: CASSTESSYEQYF; cdr3_nt: TGTGCCAGTAGTACCGAAAGCTCCTACGAGCAGTACTTC
j_call: TRBJ2-5; clone_size: -; v_call: TRBV7-2; d_call: TRBD2; cdr3_aa: CASSPGGLAGAETQYF; cdr3_nt: TGTGCCAGCAGCCCAGGGGGACTAGCGGGAGCAGAGACCCAGTACTTC